This T cell receptor beta chain was recovered during a study of blood T cell repertoires in COVID-19. Germline-derived CDR1 and CDR2 are MNHNS and SASEGT. CDR3 length: 19 amino acids. The J segment lost 4 bases and the V segment lost 4 bases, leaving 14 bases of the junction unmatched. This table comes from immunoSEQ multiplex PCR, and its TCRdb copy is limited to in-frame clones, with some not included. Of around 280,000 clones in the sample, roughly 90% are singletons; the top ten hold about 1.7%. J is TRBJ2-6 and V is TRBV6-1, with TRBD1 matching over 9 bases. The TCR comes from a woman between 35 and 50 years old who had recovered from COVID-19. Sequencing was performed on PBMCs or T cells enriched from blood (not recorded which). The DNA of the CDR3 is TGTGCCAGCAGTGTCCGGACAGGGGACCTAGCGGTGGGGGCCAACGTCCTGACTTTC. Its protein is CASSVRTGDLAVGANVLTF.